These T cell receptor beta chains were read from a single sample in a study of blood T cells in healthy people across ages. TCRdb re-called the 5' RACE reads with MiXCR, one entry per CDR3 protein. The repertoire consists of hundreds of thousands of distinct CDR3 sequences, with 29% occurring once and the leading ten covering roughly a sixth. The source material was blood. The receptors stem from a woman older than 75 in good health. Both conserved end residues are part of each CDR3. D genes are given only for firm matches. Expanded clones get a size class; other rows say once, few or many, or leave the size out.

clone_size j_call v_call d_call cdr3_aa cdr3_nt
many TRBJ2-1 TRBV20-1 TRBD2 CSASRTSGGVYNEQFF TGCAGTGCTAGTCGGACTAGCGGGGGAGTCTACAATGAGCAGTTCTTC
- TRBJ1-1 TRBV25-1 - CASSDQRGGHTEAFF TGTGCCAGCAGTGATCAGAGAGGGGGGCATACTGAAGCTTTCTTT
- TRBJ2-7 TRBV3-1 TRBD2 CASSQGLAGESSYNEQYF TGTGCCAGCAGCCAAGGTCTAGCGGGGGAGAGCTCCTACAATGAGCAGTACTTC
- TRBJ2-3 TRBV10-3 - CAISESGLATDTQYF TGTGCCATCAGTGAGTCCGGGCTGGCCACAGATACGCAGTATTTT
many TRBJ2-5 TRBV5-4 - CASSADGGRGLTQYF TGTGCCAGCAGCGCTGACGGGGGCCGTGGGTTAACCCAGTACTTC
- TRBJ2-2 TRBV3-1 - CASSQALSVNTGELFF TGTGCCAGCAGCCAAGCTCTTTCGGTGAACACCGGGGAGCTGTTTTTT
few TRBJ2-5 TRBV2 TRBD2 CASRLSGGALGETQYF TGTGCCAGCAGGCTTAGCGGGGGGGCTTTAGGAGAGACCCAGTACTTC
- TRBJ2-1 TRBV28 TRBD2 CASSSLTSGGADEQFF TGTGCCAGCAGTTCCCTGACTAGCGGGGGGGCCGATGAGCAGTTCTTC
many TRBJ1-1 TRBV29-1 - CSVEWGTEAFF TGCAGCGTTGAATGGGGCACTGAAGCTTTCTTT
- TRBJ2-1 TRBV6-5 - CASSYSTRGYNEQFF TGTGCCAGCAGTTACTCGACGCGGGGCTACAATGAGCAGTTCTTC
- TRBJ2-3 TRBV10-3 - CAINSRSTSTDTQYF TGTGCCATCAACTCCCGGAGTACCAGCACAGATACGCAGTATTTT
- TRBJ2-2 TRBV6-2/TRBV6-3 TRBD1 CASSPPDREAGELFF TGTGCCAGCAGTCCCCCGGACAGGGAGGCCGGGGAGCTGTTTTTT
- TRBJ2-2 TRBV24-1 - CASGPNAGELFF TGTGCCTCGGGACCGAACGCCGGGGAACTGTTTTTT
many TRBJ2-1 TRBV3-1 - CASSQDPSVVQFF TGTGCCAGCAGCCAAGACCCCTCGGTCGTGCAGTTCTTC
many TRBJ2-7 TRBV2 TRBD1 CASSEAHGTGISYEQYF TGTGCCAGCAGTGAAGCTCACGGGACAGGGATCTCCTACGAGCAGTACTTC
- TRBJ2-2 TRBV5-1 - CASSLDLNTGELFF TGCGCCAGCAGCTTGGACCTGAACACCGGGGAGCTGTTTTTT
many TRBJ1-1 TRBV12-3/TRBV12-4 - CAGWAEAFF TGTGCCGGATGGGCTGAAGCTTTCTTT
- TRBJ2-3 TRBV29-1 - CTVRGTDTQYF TGCACAGTGAGGGGCACAGATACGCAGTATTTT
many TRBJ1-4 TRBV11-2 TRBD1 CASSFPGTGGEKLFF TGTGCCAGCAGCTTCCCCGGGACAGGGGGTGAAAAACTGTTTTTT
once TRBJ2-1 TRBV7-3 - CASSLMPGMDEQFF TGTGCCAGCAGCTTAATGCCCGGGATGGATGAGCAGTTCTTC
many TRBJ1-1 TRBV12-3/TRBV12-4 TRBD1 CASSQTGGGTEAFF TGTGCCAGCAGTCAGACAGGGGGCGGCACTGAAGCTTTCTTT
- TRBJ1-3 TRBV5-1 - CASSLTGYSSGNTIYF TGCGCCAGCAGCTTGACAGGGTACAGCTCTGGAAACACCATATATTTT
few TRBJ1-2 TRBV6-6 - CASSKQGFGGYTF TGTGCCAGCAGTAAACAGGGTTTTGGTGGCTACACCTTC
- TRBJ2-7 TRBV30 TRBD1 CAWSVGTGGSYEQYF TGTGCCTGGAGTGTCGGGACAGGGGGCTCCTACGAGCAGTACTTC
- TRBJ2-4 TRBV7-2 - CASSARRDGRDKNIQYF TGTGCCAGCAGCGCAAGGCGGGACGGGCGGGACAAAAACATTCAGTACTTC
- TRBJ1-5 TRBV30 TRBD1 CAWSETGGGQPQHF TGTGCCTGGAGTGAAACAGGGGGAGGTCAGCCCCAGCATTTT
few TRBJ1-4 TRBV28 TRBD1 CASSLSSGGPDGKLFF TGTGCCAGCAGTTTATCATCAGGGGGCCCGGATGGAAAACTGTTTTTT
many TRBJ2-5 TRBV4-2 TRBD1 CASSQDRAETQYF TGTGCCAGCAGCCAGGACAGGGCGGAGACCCAGTACTTC
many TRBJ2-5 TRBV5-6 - CASSLPMGGGETQYF TGTGCCAGCAGTCTGCCTATGGGGGGCGGAGAGACCCAGTACTTC
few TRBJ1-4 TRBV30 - CASQGGFSNEKLFF TGTGCCTCTCAGGGCGGATTCAGTAATGAAAAACTGTTTTTT
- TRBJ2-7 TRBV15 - CATSREGAVNEQYF TGTGCCACCAGCAGGGAGGGGGCAGTCAACGAGCAGTACTTC
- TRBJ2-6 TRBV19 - CASSIAPGLRSGANVLTF TGTGCCAGTAGTATAGCCCCGGGGCTGAGGTCTGGGGCCAACGTCCTGACTTTC
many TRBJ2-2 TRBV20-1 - CSARDATATGELFF TGCAGTGCTAGAGATGCGACAGCCACCGGGGAGCTGTTTTTT